This TCR beta chain was sequenced during a study of blood T cell repertoires in COVID-19. As for the study in general: The United States, Italy and Spain were the sources of the acute and convalescent COVID-19 samples. PBMCs, B-cell-depleted T cells, or T cells provided the cDNA or gDNA that made up the material.

Source study methods: Nucleated cell counts were estimated from reference gene primer amplification. Sequencing was performed with immunoSEQ multiplex PCR; in TCRdb, only in-frame clones are kept and a portion is missing. The DNA was the basis for D and trimming; V, J and clone size are from that table. Of around 180,000 clones in the sample, under 90% are singletons; the top ten hold 5.5% to 7.5%. This CDR3 has 13 amino acids. The V gene end was trimmed by 9 bases and the J gene end by 1 base; junction bases not matched to a gene: 6. Notes on this clone: The same CDR3 is also encoded by other DNA sequences in this sample.

The clonotype originates from a human donor in a cohort sampled during active COVID-19. Sequencing input: peripheral blood. The chain couples TRBV12-3 or TRBV12-4 to TRBJ2-7, with 7 bases that match TRBD2. The DNA for the CDR3 is TGTGCCAGTAGTACTAGCGTTTCCTACGAGCAGTACTTC. This encodes CASSTSVSYEQYF.